These 32 T cell receptor beta chains share one sample of origin, sequenced in a study of beta chain features in type 1 diabetes. Of the isolated RNA, all was reverse transcribed, and so the sequenced material was expressed TCRB transcripts. Assay: immunoSEQ multiplex PCR; the TCRdb copy retains only in-frame clones and omits some. There are 150,000 to 190,000 clones in the sample; under 13% occur only once, and roughly 0.5% lies in the top ten. Antigens for these TCRs are unknown. General observations from the study: Moderate yet significant TCRB CDR3 shortening was seen in Type 1 diabetes patients in all four CD4+ subsets.

Input material: central memory CD4+ T cells from blood. The receptor set was obtained from a man aged 30 to 39 with type 1 diabetes.

Concerning this clone itself: This sample includes further DNA sequences coding for the same CDR3. The chain employs TRBV28 and TRBJ2-5; perhaps TRBD2 as D (5 bases). V was cut by 2 bases and J by 4 bases, with 11 bases left in between. The CDR3 contains 14 residues. Germline V gene sequence: CDR1 MDHEN, CDR2 SYDVKM. CDR3 nucleotides: TGTGCCAGCAGTTTACAAGGAGGTTCAGAGACCCAGTACTTC. Its protein product is CASSLQGGSETQYF. Full variable domain (missing parts from reference TRBV28 and TRBJ2-5): DVKVTQSSRYLVKRTGEKVFLECVQDMDHENMFWYRQDPGLGLRLIYFSYDVKMKEKGDIPEGYSVSREKKERFSLILESASTNQTSMYLCASSLQGGSETQYFGPGTRLLVL.

This clone has ten or more counts. The CDR3 here is CASSMSNYEQYF. The CDR3 DNA sequence: TGTGCCAGTAGTATGAGCAACTACGAGCAGTACTTC. The chain recombines TRBV19 with TRBJ2-7; no clear D gene. The CDR3 is 12 residues long. The V gene's germline CDR1 is LNHDA and CDR2 SQIVND (reference sequence). V lost 3 bases to trimming and J lost 3 bases, with 6 bases between them.

The CDR3 nucleotides read TGTGCCAGCTCACCGGGTGGGGGCCGCGAGCAGTACTTC. Its protein is CASSPGGGREQYF. The rearrangement uses TRBV18 and TRBJ2-7; TRBD1 might be the D (6 bases). The CDR3 spans 13 residues. V lost 3 bases and J lost 6, with 12 bases in between. The V gene's germline CDR1 is KGHSH and CDR2 LQKENI.

On this clone itself: The identical CDR3 is also encoded by other nucleotide sequences in the sample. This rearrangement joins TRBV28 to TRBJ2-7, with TRBD1 identical over 9 bases. The ends lost 2 bases at V and 5 bases at J; junction bases unmatched: 4. Germline-derived CDR1 and CDR2 are MDHEN and SYDVKM. The CDR3 is made up of 14 amino acids. The CDR3 sequence is CASSLRDRVHEQYF. As DNA, the CDR3 is TGTGCCAGCAGTTTACGGGACAGGGTCCACGAGCAGTACTTC.

The rearrangement links TRBV13 to TRBJ1-1; D perhaps matches TRBD1 (5 bases). V was trimmed by 3 bases and J by 3 bases, leaving 14 bases between them. There are 15 residues in the CDR3. Germline V lookup: CDR1 PRHDT, CDR2 FYEKMQ (reference sequence). The CDR3 sequence: CASSFLPRGDTEAFF. Here the CDR3 DNA reads TGTGCCAGCAGCTTCCTTCCCCGGGGGGACACTGAAGCTTTCTTT.

This clone was recorded a few times. The rearrangement joins TRBV10-3 to TRBJ2-4; D possibly corresponds to TRBD2 (5 bases). V was cut by 10 bases and J by 8 bases, with 12 bases left in between. This CDR3 has 11 residues. Germline CDR1 ENHRY, CDR2 SYGVKD. For the CDR3, the DNA is TGTGCCACCGGGATGGGAGACATTCAGTACTTC. Protein product: CATGMGDIQYF.

Only a few counts were recorded for this clone. V gene TRBV7-8 combines with J gene TRBJ2-5; D perhaps matches TRBD2 (6 bases). The CDR3 spans 14 residues. V shed 3 bases and J shed 0 bases, with 8 bases lying between them. Germline V gives CDR1 SGHVS, CDR2 FQNEAQ. The CDR3 region has the DNA TGTGCCAGCAGCTTTCGGGGGTACCAAGAGACCCAGTACTTC. It codes for CASSFRGYQETQYF.

This clone has only a few counts. Distinct nucleotide sequences in the sample also encode this CDR3. This chain links TRBV30 with TRBJ1-1; D gene ambiguous. Trimming removed 0 bases from V and 6 bases from J, with 5 bases in between. The CDR3 loop spans 11 amino acids. Germline loops: CDR1 GTSNPN, CDR2 SVGIG (reference sequence). The CDR3 DNA sequence: TGTGCCTGGAGTGTATCGGCTGAAGCTTTCTTT. Residues: CAWSVSAEAFF.

CDR3 sequence: CASSQIRSSGPETQYF. CDR3 coding DNA: TGTGCCAGCAGCCAAATAAGGTCTTCAGGGCCGGAGACCCAGTACTTC. The J gene is TRBJ2-5, the V gene TRBV14; tentative D call: TRBD1 (5 bases). The CDR3 has 16 residues. Germline V gene lookup returns CDR1 SGHDN and CDR2 FVKESK. V lost 2 bases, J lost 5 bases, and 18 bases lay in between. Filled out from reference TRBV14 and TRBJ2-5, the complete variable domain reads EAGVTQFPSHSVIEKGQTVTLRCDPISGHDNLYWYRRVMGKEIKFLLHFVKESKQDESGMPNNRFLAERTGGTYSTLKVQPAELEDSGVYFCASSQIRSSGPETQYFGPGTRLLVL.

This clone was seen more than once but under ten times. The J gene is TRBJ2-7, the V gene TRBV10-3, with 11 bases that match TRBD1. The CDR3 has 12 amino acids. CDR1 ENHRY and CDR2 SYGVKD come from the germline V gene. Unmatched junction bases numbered 7, after V lost 11 bases and J lost 7 bases. The CDR3: CALGTGGGEQYF. In DNA, the CDR3 is TGTGCCCTCGGGACAGGGGGAGGGGAGCAGTACTTC.

This clone came up a few times. This CDR3 is also generated by other DNA sequences in the sample. V gene TRBV5-1 combines with J gene TRBJ2-1, with 9 bases identical to TRBD2. V was pared by 5 bases and J by 0 bases, with 3 bases of the junction left unmatched. Germline lookup yields CDR1 SGHRS and CDR2 YFSETQ. The CDR3 sequence is 15 residues long. CDR3 DNA: TGCGCCAGCAGTCTAGCGGGAAACTCCTACAATGAGCAGTTCTTC. Translating it yields CASSLAGNSYNEQFF.

The rearrangement links TRBV7-6 to TRBJ2-1, with D tentatively TRBD1 (5 bases). From germline, CDR1 is SGHVS and CDR2 FNYEAQ. V shed 2 bases and J shed 4 bases, with 9 bases lying between them. This CDR3 contains 14 residues. This chain's CDR3 is CASSLMDIYNEQFF. The CDR3 DNA reads as TGTGCCAGCAGCTTAATGGACATTTACAATGAGCAGTTCTTC.

The chain has TRBV28 and TRBJ2-5, with a possible D match to TRBD2 (5 bases). CDR1 and CDR2 from the germline V gene are MDHEN and SYDVKM. Trimming took 9 bases from V and 4 from J, leaving 15 bases between them. The CDR3 covers 13 residues. CDR3 coding DNA: TGTGCCAGTGAGGGTGGGTCGGGAGAGACCCAGTACTTC. Its translation: CASEGGSGETQYF.

The sample holds a few counts of this clone. The gene calls are TRBV11-1 and TRBJ2-6, with D maybe TRBD1 (7 bases). From germline, CDR1 is SGHAT and CDR2 FQDESV (reference sequence). Trimming cost V 5 bases and J 3 bases, with 23 bases left between them. The CDR3 sequence is 19 residues long. CDR3: CASSGARGAESFGANVLTF. DNA of the CDR3: TGTGCCAGCAGCGGGGCCAGGGGGGCCGAGAGTTTTGGGGCCAACGTCCTGACTTTC.

The chain is built from TRBV6-5 and TRBJ2-7, with 12 bases aligning to TRBD2. Germline V gene lookup returns CDR1 MNHEY and CDR2 SVGAGI. The V segment lost 4 bases and the J segment 4 bases; nucleotides outside the gene matches: 2. This CDR3 contains 14 residues. CDR3 coding DNA: TGTGCCAGCAGTTCGACTAGCGGGGGATACGAGCAGTACTTC. This codes for CASSSTSGGYEQYF.

This clone was detected only a few times. The V gene is TRBV2, the J gene TRBJ2-2; D is unresolved. The V gene lost 0 bases and the J gene lost 13 bases, with 12 bases spanning the gap. Germline values: CDR1 SNHLY, CDR2 FYNNEI. The CDR3 totals 13 residues. CDR3 sequence reads: CASSEAGFGRLFF. The DNA of the CDR3 is TGTGCCAGCAGTGAAGCCGGATTTGGGCGGCTGTTTTTT.

The V call is TRBV28, the J call TRBJ2-3, with a tentative D call TRBD1 (7 bases). Germline V gene data show CDR1 as MDHEN and CDR2 as SYDVKM. This CDR3 is built from 16 residues. Between the trimmed V and J ends, which lost 7 bases and 3 bases, there was a span of 20 bases. In DNA, the CDR3 is TGTGCCAGCATCCCGTCGACAGGGAGGAAAACAGATACGCAGTATTTT. It codes for CASIPSTGRKTDTQYF.

This clone occurred a few times. This chain joins TRBV29-1 and TRBJ2-7, with D maybe TRBD2 (7 bases). Per the germline V gene, CDR1 is SQVTM and CDR2 is ANQGSEA. V was clipped by 4 bases and J by 6 bases, with 16 bases between them. CDR3 length: 13 amino acids. The CDR3 protein is CSVAMGGQREQYF. CDR3 nucleotide sequence: TGCAGCGTTGCGATGGGGGGGCAGCGCGAGCAGTACTTC.

This clone has only a few counts. The genes are TRBV28 and TRBJ2-5, with D possibly TRBD1 on 6 matching bases. The CDR3 length is 13 residues. The V and J ends lost 1 base and 6 bases respectively, with 9 bases between them. In germline, CDR1 is MDHEN, CDR2 SYDVKM. The DNA for the CDR3 is TGTGCCAGCAGTTTATACAGGGCAAAGACCCAGTACTTC. Protein: CASSLYRAKTQYF.

This clone was counted only a few times. This chain connects TRBV11-2 to TRBJ2-7; possible D gene TRBD1, 5 bases. The germline CDR1 and CDR2 sequences are SGHAT and FQNNGV. CDR3 length: 14 residues. V was shortened by 2 bases and J by 9 bases, with 17 bases between the two germline ends. CDR3 DNA: TGTGCCAGCAGCTTATTCGCCCAGGGTTCCCGGCAGTACTTC. It translates to CASSLFAQGSRQYF.

This clone has only a few counts. The chain joins TRBV5-4 to TRBJ2-7; D may be TRBD1 (5 bases). The CDR3 spans 13 residues. Per the germline V gene, CDR1 is SGHNT and CDR2 is YYREEE (reference sequence). V lost 4 bases, J lost 5 bases, and 13 bases lay in between. The DNA for the CDR3 is TGTGCCAGCAGCCCCAACCAGGGCCACGAGCAGTACTTC. This encodes CASSPNQGHEQYF.

This clone was seen only a few times. The rearrangement uses TRBV28 and TRBJ1-2; the match to TRBD1 covers 8 bases. CDR1 and CDR2 from the germline V gene are MDHEN and SYDVKM. This CDR3 is 13 amino acids long. Trimming at V came to 6 bases and at J to 7 bases, leaving 7 bases not matched to a gene. Written as DNA, the CDR3 is TGTGCCAGCAGATTGGACAGGGAGACTGGCTACACCTTC. It specifies CASRLDRETGYTF.

V is TRBV2 and J is TRBJ2-2, with 7 bases aligning to TRBD1. The V gene end was trimmed by 5 bases and the J gene end by 4 bases; junction bases not matched to a gene: 4. The CDR3 covers 14 residues. Germline V gene data show CDR1 as SNHLY and CDR2 as FYNNEI. The CDR3 protein is CASSRDRSTGELFF. CDR3 sequence (DNA): TGTGCCAGCAGTCGGGACAGAAGCACCGGGGAGCTGTTTTTT.

This chain uses TRBV7-2 with TRBJ1-2; D is ambiguous. This CDR3 region has 13 residues. The germline gives CDR1 SGHTA, CDR2 FQGNSA. Trimming shortened V by 3 bases and J by 5 bases, and 10 bases separated the two germline ends. The CDR3 spells CASSFPQMYGYTF. The CDR3 bases are TGTGCCAGCAGCTTCCCCCAGATGTATGGCTACACCTTC. The complete variable domain, with remaining parts taken from reference TRBV7-2 and TRBJ1-2, reads GAGVSQSPSNKVTEKGKDVELRCDPISGHTALYWYRQSLGQGLEFLIYFQGNSAPDKSGLPSDRFSAERTGGSVSTLTIQRTQQEDSAVYLCASSFPQMYGYTFGSGTRLTVV.

This chain joins TRBV29-1 and TRBJ1-2, with unresolved D. The germline V gene encodes CDR1 SQVTM and CDR2 ANQGSEA. V lost 0 bases to trimming and J lost 4 bases, with 3 bases between them. This CDR3 comprises 11 residues. The CDR3 spells CSVEELYGYTF. CDR3 nucleotide sequence: TGCAGCGTTGAAGAACTCTATGGCTACACCTTC.

This clone was seen more than once but under ten times. The chain uses TRBV9 and TRBJ2-1, with 11 bases identical to TRBD2. The CDR3 covers 15 residues. Unmatched junction bases numbered 4, after V lost 3 bases and J lost 5 bases. The germline V gene encodes CDR1 SGDLS and CDR2 YYNGEE. Here the CDR3 DNA reads TGTGCCAGCAGCGCCCTAGCGGGAGGCCACAATGAGCAGTTCTTC. Translated, it gives CASSALAGGHNEQFF. The full variable domain, completed using reference TRBV9 and TRBJ2-1, is DSGVTQTPKHLITATGQRVTLRCSPRSGDLSVYWYQQSLDQGLQFLIQYYNGEERAKGNILERFSAQQFPDLHSELNLSSLELGDSALYFCASSALAGGHNEQFFGPGTRLTVL.

The chain uses TRBV28 and TRBJ1-2, with TRBD1 matching 7 bases. This CDR3 spans 13 amino acids. The V gene end was trimmed by 6 bases and the J gene end by 6 bases; junction bases not matched to a gene: 7. The V gene's germline CDR1 is MDHEN and CDR2 SYDVKM. The CDR3 DNA follows: TGTGCCAGCAGGGTACAGGGGAGTGATGGCTACACCTTC. Amino acids: CASRVQGSDGYTF.

V gene TRBV5-1 combines with J gene TRBJ2-7; 8 nucleotides line up with TRBD2. The germline CDR1 and CDR2 sequences are SGHRS and YFSETQ. The CDR3 covers 13 residues. V dropped 7 bases and J dropped 1; count of bases not matched to a gene: 4. Here the CDR3 reads CASGGTSSYEQYF. The CDR3 coding sequence is TGCGCCAGCGGAGGGACTAGTTCCTACGAGCAGTACTTC.

This clone was seen more than once but under ten times. This chain links TRBV5-4 with TRBJ2-7; TRBD2 matches 10 bases. The V gene's germline CDR1 is SGHNT and CDR2 YYREEE (reference sequence). CDR3 length: 15 residues. The V gene end was trimmed by 3 bases and the J gene end by 3 bases; junction bases not matched to a gene: 6. CDR3 sequence (DNA): TGTGCCAGCAGCTCTCCCGGGACTAGCGACTACGAGCAGTACTTC. Encoded protein: CASSSPGTSDYEQYF.

This chain uses TRBV7-9 with TRBJ1-2, with 7 bases fitting TRBD1. J lost 5 bases, V lost 6 bases, and 9 bases had no gene match. CDR3 length: 14 amino acids. Germline V CDR1 and CDR2: SEHNR, FQNEAQ (reference sequence). DNA for the CDR3: TGTGCCAGCAGACAAGGGACAGAATGGTATGGCTACACCTTC. Amino acids: CASRQGTEWYGYTF.

This chain connects TRBV4-2 to TRBJ2-5; maybe TRBD1 (6 bases). The V and J ends lost 5 bases and 4 bases respectively, with 11 bases between them. Germline V gene data show CDR1 as LGHNA and CDR2 as YNFKEQ. The CDR3 spans 13 residues. CDR3 sequence (DNA): TGTGCCAGCAGCTTACAGGGAGCAGAGACCCAGTACTTC. Translation: CASSLQGAETQYF.

This clone was detected only a few times. CDR3 coding DNA: TGTGCCGGAGGGAGGGGGGGACTGGAGACCCAGTACTTC. It translates to CAGGRGGLETQYF. The genes are TRBV6-1 and TRBJ2-5; D possibly corresponds to TRBD2 (7 bases). Germline V lookup: CDR1 MNHNS, CDR2 SASEGT. The CDR3 extends over 13 amino acids. V was pared by 11 bases and J by 5 bases, with 18 bases between.